Following are 5 T cell receptor beta chains from one sample sequenced in a study of T cells in Graves' hyperthyroidism and ophthalmopathy (dated by TCRdb to about 2019). Receptor libraries were prepared by multiplex PCR. Sequencing instrument: Illumina HiSeq 2000. The TCR beta CDR3 regions were amplified from RNA transcripts. The TCR CDR3 was subjected to a first round of RT-PCR using the HTBI primer set and the Qiagen OneStep RT-PCR kit. In-frame beta chains were kept once TCRdb had trimmed the public reads at Q25 with fastp and called clones with MiXCR. Every CDR3 protein is listed once, alongside the most common genes and DNA of its rows. The sample includes 450,000 to 550,000 distinct CDR3 sequences, with less than 25% observed a single time. Of the sample, around 10% is held by the ten largest clones. The source material was blood. The receptor source for this set is a woman in her twenties or thirties with Graves' ophthalmopathy.

This clonotype was observed at least ten times. This chain joins TRBV29-1 and TRBJ1-2; 7 nucleotides agree with TRBD1. CDR1 and CDR2 (germline): SQVTM, ANQGSEA. V was clipped by 5 bases and J by 7 bases; unmatched bases: 10. The CDR3 length is 13 residues. The CDR3 sequence is CSVKQGILGGYTF. The CDR3, as DNA: TGCAGCGTTAAACAGGGGATTTTGGGTGGCTACACCTTC.

About this clonotype itself: A read error may produce the germline difference seen at one junction end. The chain has TRBV5-1 and TRBJ1-1, with a possible D match to TRBD1 (5 bases). This CDR3 has 13 amino acids. In germline, CDR1 is SGHRS, CDR2 YFSETQ. This chain's CDR3 is CVSSSGTNTEAFF. DNA of the CDR3: TGCGTCAGCAGCTCCGGGACGAACACTGAAGCTTTCTTT.

The sample holds many counts of this clonotype. This chain links TRBV20-1 with TRBJ1-1, with D possibly being TRBD1 (6 bases). CDR3 size: 14 residues. Looked up from germline, CDR1 is DFQATT and CDR2 is SNEGSKA (reference sequence). Trimming left V 1 base short and J 1 base short, with 10 bases between. CDR3 nucleotide sequence: TGCAGTGCTAGAGGCCAGACAGGGAACACTGAAGCTTTCTTT. Translated: CSARGQTGNTEAFF.

This clonotype was observed many times. The chain uses TRBV7-2 and TRBJ2-7; D may be TRBD2 (6 bases). V lost 5 bases and J lost 4, with 18 bases in between. CDR1 and CDR2 (germline): SGHTA, FQGNSA. The CDR3 totals 15 residues. The CDR3 protein is CASSPGLRDGYEQYF. The DNA of the CDR3 is TGTGCCAGCAGCCCCGGACTAAGGGACGGATACGAGCAGTACTTC.

The sample holds many counts of this clonotype. In nucleotides, the CDR3 is TGCAGTGCTAGGGAACTACCATTCTCCTACGAGCAGTACTTC. Encoded protein: CSARELPFSYEQYF. This chain uses TRBV20-1 with TRBJ2-7; D not resolved. The V gene's germline CDR1 is DFQATT and CDR2 SNEGSKA (reference sequence). There are 14 residues in the CDR3. Deletions cut 3 bases from V and 0 bases from J, with 12 bases between.